The present entry profiles one TCR beta chain with its context. Its antigen is still unknown. V was clipped by 0 bases and J by 7 bases, with 13 bases between them. The germline V gene encodes CDR1 SGHNT and CDR2 YYREEE (reference sequence). CDR3 length: 15 residues. Every molecule of TCR cDNA had its own unique molecular identifier. Each CDR3 protein gets one entry after TCRdb re-called the 5' RACE reads with MiXCR. The sample consists of 40,000 to 45,000 distinct CDR3 sequences, around 21% of them appearing once. This specimen comes from a study of spatial heterogeneity in lung cancer. Study-level background: PBMC samples from follow-up, when available, were sequenced at a median of approximately two years post-resection.

Documented time point: blood at routine non-recurrence follow-up after resection. Whole RNA from tumor, nontumor lung or frozen PBMC was sequenced unsorted. The study, taken as a whole, reports: Whereas they appeared in blood less at follow-up, ubiquitous expanded tumor TCRs appeared there more at resection.

The material was PBMCs, obtained at follow-up. This chain links TRBV5-4 with TRBJ2-2, with D perhaps TRBD1 (5 bases). This TCR came from a female donor with early-stage non-small cell lung cancer. CDR3 nucleotide sequence: TGTGCCAGCAGCTTGGATCCCAGGGAAGGCGGGGAGCTGTTTTTT. Its protein is CASSLDPREGGELFF.